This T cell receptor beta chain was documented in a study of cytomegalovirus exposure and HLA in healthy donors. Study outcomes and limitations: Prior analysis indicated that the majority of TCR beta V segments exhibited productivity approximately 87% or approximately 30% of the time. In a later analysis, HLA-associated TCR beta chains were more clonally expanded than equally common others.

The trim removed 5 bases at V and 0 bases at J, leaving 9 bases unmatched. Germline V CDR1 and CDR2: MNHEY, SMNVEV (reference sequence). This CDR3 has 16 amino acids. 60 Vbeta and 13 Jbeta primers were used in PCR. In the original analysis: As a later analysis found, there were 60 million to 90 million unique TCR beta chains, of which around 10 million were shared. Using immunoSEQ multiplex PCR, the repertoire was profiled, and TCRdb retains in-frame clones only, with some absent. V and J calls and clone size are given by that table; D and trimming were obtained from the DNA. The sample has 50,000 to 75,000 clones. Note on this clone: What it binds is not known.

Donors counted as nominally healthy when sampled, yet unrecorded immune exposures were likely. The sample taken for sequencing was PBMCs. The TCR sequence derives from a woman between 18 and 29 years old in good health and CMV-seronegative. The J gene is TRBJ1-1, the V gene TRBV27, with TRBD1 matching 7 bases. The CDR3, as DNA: TGTGCCAGCAGTCTCCTCGGGACAGAGATGAACACTGAAGCTTTCTTT. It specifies CASSLLGTEMNTEAFF.